This passage covers 23 T cell receptor beta chains from one sample sequenced in a study of neurological immune-mediated disorders. TCRdb re-derived calls from the 5' RACE reads in MiXCR, one entry per CDR3 protein. Seen here are 80,000 or so distinct CDR3 sequences, under 10% observed once, and the top ten hold approximately 1.5%. Material: PBMCs. These receptor sequences come from a man in his fifties in good health.

This clonotype showed up many times. The rearrangement uses TRBV12-3 or TRBV12-4 and TRBJ1-6; D not resolved. Trimming shortened V by 5 bases and J by 14 bases, and 16 bases separated the two germline ends. CDR3 size: 13 residues. CDR3 sequence reads: CASSPRGSGSLHF. The CDR3 DNA reads TGTGCCAGCAGTCCGCGCGGGAGTGGGTCCCTCCACTTT.

This chain links TRBV7-3 with TRBJ2-1; perhaps TRBD2 as D (6 bases). The CDR3 runs 15 residues. Between the trimmed V and J ends, which lost 7 bases and 3 bases, there was a span of 16 bases. Germline V gene lookup returns CDR1 SGHTA and CDR2 FQGTGA. CDR3 DNA sequence: TGTGCCAGCACCAAAACTAGCAGGAACTACAATGAGCAGTTCTTC. It encodes CASTKTSRNYNEQFF.

The sample holds many counts of this clonotype. The chain is built from TRBV12-3 or TRBV12-4 and TRBJ2-5; the match to TRBD2 covers 14 bases. CDR3 length: 15 residues. V lost 3 bases, J lost 3 bases, and 0 bases stayed unmatched. CDR3 coding DNA: TGTGCCAGCAGTTTGGGACTAGCGGGAGAAGAGACCCAGTACTTC. This sequence encodes CASSLGLAGEETQYF.

This clonotype came up many times. V gene TRBV5-5 combines with J gene TRBJ2-1, with D perhaps TRBD1 (6 bases). Germline CDR1 is SGHKS and CDR2 is YYEKEE (reference sequence). V was pared by 2 bases and J by 6 bases, with 18 bases between. The CDR3 is 16 amino acids. In nucleotides, the CDR3 is TGTGCCAGCAGCTTCGGGACAATCTTGAGTGGCAATGAGCAGTTCTTC. This translates into CASSFGTILSGNEQFF.

This clonotype was detected a few times. The chain couples TRBV30 to TRBJ1-6; D uncertain. In germline, CDR1 is GTSNPN, CDR2 SVGIG (reference sequence). The CDR3 totals 17 residues. V lost 0 bases and J 9 bases, leaving 21 bases between the germline ends. CDR3 amino acids: CAWSVRGIYSIGSPLHF. The CDR3 coding sequence is TGTGCCTGGAGTGTAAGAGGGATATATTCTATTGGTTCACCCCTCCACTTT.

This clonotype was observed many times. This chain uses TRBV5-6 with TRBJ2-7; D is ambiguous. Germline CDR1 SGHDT, CDR2 YYEEEE. The CDR3 length is 11 residues. V was cut by 2 bases and J by 5 bases, with 5 bases left in between. Written as DNA, the CDR3 is TGTGCCAGCAGCTTATTCAACGAGCAGTACTTC. This sequence encodes CASSLFNEQYF.

The sample holds many counts of this clonotype. The rearrangement links TRBV5-1 to TRBJ2-7; the match to TRBD2 covers 9 bases. CDR1 is SGHRS and CDR2 is YFSETQ in the germline V gene. V was clipped by 0 bases and J by 7 bases; unmatched bases: 8. The CDR3 contains 15 residues. CDR3 DNA: TGCGCCAGCAGCTTGGAGCTAGCGGGAAATCGGGAGCAGTACTTC. It specifies CASSLELAGNREQYF.

This clonotype appeared many times. The chain recombines TRBV7-2 with TRBJ2-5, with 8 bases lining up with TRBD1. After removal of 3 bases from V and 2 bases from J, the junction contained 5 bases not matched to a gene. This CDR3 has 15 residues. Looked up from germline, CDR1 is SGHTA and CDR2 is FQGNSA. For the CDR3, the DNA is TGTGCCAGCAGCTTCGGCGGGACAGGTCAAGAGACCCAGTACTTC. Translated: CASSFGGTGQETQYF.

The chain carries TRBV6-2 or TRBV6-3 and TRBJ1-5; 8 nucleotides line up with TRBD1. The CDR3 has 19 amino acids. V shed 5 bases, J shed 4 bases, and the junction held 19 bases outside the gene matches. Germline assignment: CDR1 MNHEY and CDR2 SVGEGT. The chain's CDR3 is CASSPFGSQGATSNQPQHF. For the CDR3, the DNA is TGTGCCAGCAGTCCCTTCGGAAGTCAGGGGGCAACCTCAAATCAGCCCCAGCATTTT.

The chain is built from TRBV5-1 and TRBJ2-7; D call uncertain. CDR1 and CDR2 (germline): SGHRS, YFSETQ. This CDR3 comprises 18 residues. Trimming left V 3 bases short and J 6 bases short, with 28 bases between. The CDR3 region is CASSYPRTTMDPEAEQYF. The CDR3 bases are TGCGCCAGCAGCTATCCTAGAACAACCATGGACCCAGAAGCCGAGCAGTACTTC.

This clonotype came up many times. The V gene is TRBV12-3 or TRBV12-4, the J gene TRBJ1-6; D ambiguous. V dropped 6 bases and J dropped 5 bases, with 11 bases sitting between them. This CDR3 region has 14 residues. CDR3 residues: CASRWTGNNSPLHF. DNA of the CDR3: TGTGCCAGCAGATGGACGGGAAATAATTCACCCCTCCACTTT.

The table lists this clonotype with many counts. The V and J genes are TRBV5-5 and TRBJ2-1; 11 bases match TRBD2. There are 14 residues in the CDR3. The germline V gene encodes CDR1 SGHKS and CDR2 YYEKEE (reference sequence). V lost 2 bases and J lost 7; bases outside the gene matches: 2. In DNA, the CDR3 is TGTGCCAGCAGCTTATGGACTAGCGGGAATGAGCAGTTCTTC. Translation gives CASSLWTSGNEQFF.

Points on this clonotype: A read error may be the cause here, since a much bigger clone is one base away. This chain links TRBV5-1 with TRBJ2-5; 7 bases line up with TRBD1. Germline CDR1 is SGHRS and CDR2 is YFSETQ. The CDR3 sequence is 14 residues long. V shed 6 bases, J shed 3 bases, and the junction held 8 bases outside the gene matches. The CDR3 DNA sequence: TGCGCCAGCAAGCGGTGGGGACAGAAAGAGACCCAGTACTTC. This encodes CASKRWGQKETQYF.

Many counts were recorded for this clonotype. V usage is TRBV2 and J usage is TRBJ2-7, with D perhaps TRBD2 (6 bases). The CDR3 has 12 residues. Trimming took off 6 bases at V and 7 bases at J, with 13 bases between the two ends. In germline, CDR1 is SNHLY, CDR2 FYNNEI. CDR3 in amino acids: CASSGGGGEQYF. The CDR3 region has the DNA TGTGCCAGCAGCGGGGGAGGAGGGGAGCAGTACTTC.

This clonotype showed up many times. This chain joins TRBV29-1 and TRBJ2-1; D is possibly TRBD1 (6 bases). The V gene's germline CDR1 is SQVTM and CDR2 ANQGSEA. The CDR3 is made up of 15 amino acids. Trimming pared 4 bases from V and 5 bases from J, leaving 18 bases between. The CDR3 DNA is TGCAGCGTTGGGGCGGGTGTGGGGGCTAACAATGAGCAGTTCTTC. This sequence encodes CSVGAGVGANNEQFF.

This clonotype was seen ten or more times. This chain links TRBV28 with TRBJ2-7, with D possibly TRBD1 on 6 matching bases. V lost 7 bases and J 1 base, leaving 14 bases between the germline ends. The germline V gene encodes CDR1 MDHEN and CDR2 SYDVKM. This CDR3 has 14 amino acids. Here the CDR3 reads CASTKQGFSYEQYF. The CDR3 DNA reads TGTGCCAGCACCAAACAGGGTTTTTCCTACGAGCAGTACTTC.

In its sample, this clonotype was seen many times. The rearrangement uses TRBV11-3 and TRBJ2-1; D is perhaps TRBD2 (6 bases). The CDR3 contains 16 residues. Germline V gene data show CDR1 as SGHNT and CDR2 as YENEEA. Trimming took 2 bases from V and 6 from J, leaving 17 bases between them. DNA of the CDR3: TGTGCCAGCAGCTTATCCGGGGGAACGAGTCGCAATGAGCAGTTCTTC. Protein sequence: CASSLSGGTSRNEQFF. Drawing the rest from reference TRBV11-3 and TRBJ2-1, the complete variable domain is EAGVVQSPRYKIIEKKQPVAFWCNPISGHNTLYWYLQNLGQGPELLIRYENEEAVDDSQLPKDRFSAERLKGVDSTLKIQPAELGDSAVYLCASSLSGGTSRNEQFFGPGTRLTVL.

This clonotype showed up many times. This chain uses TRBV18 with TRBJ1-5, with D hard to call. Per germline, CDR1 KGHSH and CDR2 LQKENI. CDR3 size: 13 residues. The V end was cut by 3 bases, the J end by 0 bases, with 3 bases between. Here the CDR3 DNA reads TGTGCCAGCTCACCGGATAGCAATCAGCCCCAGCATTTT. It specifies CASSPDSNQPQHF.

There are many counts of this clonotype. Here the CDR3 reads CASSLAAAREQYF. The DNA of the CDR3 is TGTGCCAGCAGCCTGGCCGCCGCCCGCGAGCAGTACTTC. This chain joins TRBV3-1 and TRBJ2-7; D remains unclear. Looked up from germline, CDR1 is LGHDT and CDR2 is YNNKEL (reference sequence). The CDR3 is 13 residues long. V was cut by 4 bases and J by 6 bases, with 13 bases left in between.

This clonotype was picked up many times. V usage is TRBV3-1 and J usage is TRBJ2-5; the D gene is possibly TRBD2 (6 bases). Germline CDR1 reads LGHDT; CDR2 reads YNNKEL (reference sequence). The CDR3 covers 15 residues. V shed 1 base and J shed 4 bases, with 13 bases lying between them. Here the CDR3 reads CASSQAWGDAETQYF. In DNA, the CDR3 is TGTGCCAGCAGCCAAGCTTGGGGGGACGCAGAGACCCAGTACTTC.

This clonotype came up many times. The rearrangement uses TRBV6-5 and TRBJ2-1; D might be TRBD1 or TRBD2, each matching 5 bases. The CDR3 length is 14 residues. The V gene lost 8 bases and the J gene lost 6 bases, with 17 bases spanning the gap. CDR1 MNHEY and CDR2 SVGAGI come from the germline V gene. The CDR3, as DNA: TGTGCCAGCCGAGTAGGGGAGCTCGGCAATGAGCAGTTCTTC. It is translated as CASRVGELGNEQFF.

This clonotype appeared many times. V usage is TRBV28 and J usage is TRBJ1-4; D ambiguous. Trimming left V 5 bases short and J 7 bases short, with 8 bases between. This CDR3 has 12 residues. The V gene's germline CDR1 is MDHEN and CDR2 SYDVKM. Written as DNA, the CDR3 is TGTGCCAGCAGTCTGGGTCTTGAAAAACTGTTTTTT. Its protein is CASSLGLEKLFF.

In its sample, this clonotype was seen many times. The chain uses TRBV7-2 and TRBJ1-3, with D unclear. The CDR3 extends over 14 amino acids. Germline CDR1 SGHTA, CDR2 FQGNSA. V was shortened by 2 bases and J by 4 bases, with 9 bases between the two germline ends. CDR3 loop: CASSLSGIGNTIYF. The CDR3, as DNA: TGTGCCAGCAGCTTATCCGGGATCGGAAACACCATATATTTT.